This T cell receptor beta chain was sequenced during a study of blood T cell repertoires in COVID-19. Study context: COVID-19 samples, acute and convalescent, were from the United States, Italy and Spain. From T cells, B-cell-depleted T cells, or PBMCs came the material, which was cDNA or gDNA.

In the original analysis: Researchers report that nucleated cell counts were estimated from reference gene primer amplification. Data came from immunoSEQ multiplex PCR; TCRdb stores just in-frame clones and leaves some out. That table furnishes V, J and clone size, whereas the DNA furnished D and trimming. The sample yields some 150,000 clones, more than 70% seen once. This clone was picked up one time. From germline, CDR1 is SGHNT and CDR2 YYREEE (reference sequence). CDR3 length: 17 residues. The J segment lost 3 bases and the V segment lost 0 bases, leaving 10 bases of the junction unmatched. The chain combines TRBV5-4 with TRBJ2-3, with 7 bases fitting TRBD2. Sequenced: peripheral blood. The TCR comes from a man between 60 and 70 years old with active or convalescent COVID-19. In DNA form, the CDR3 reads TGTGCCAGCAGCTTGGCCCAAGGGAGGGCCATTACAGATACGCAGTATTTT. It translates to CASSLAQGRAITDTQYF.